This TCR beta chain was recorded in a study of blood T cell repertoires in COVID-19. The wider study: The cDNA or gDNA used as material had been derived from T cells, B-cell-depleted T cells, or PBMCs.

V lost 7 bases and J lost 10, with 20 bases in between. Germline CDR1 MDHEN, CDR2 SYDVKM. The CDR3 is 14 residues long. Methods used by the authors: Nucleated cell counts were estimated from reference gene primer amplification. This table comes from immunoSEQ multiplex PCR, and its TCRdb copy is limited to in-frame clones, with some not included. Clonal size and the V and J genes are those of that table, whereas D and trimming came from the DNA. The sample yields roughly 28,000 clones, around 83% seen once. The sequence came from a man aged 65 to 79 with acute or convalescent COVID-19. The V gene is TRBV28, the J gene TRBJ1-5; D is ambiguous. Sequenced input: peripheral blood. The CDR3 DNA reads as TGTGCCAGCATCCCGGCGGTCCTCCGATCACCCCAGCATTTT. Amino acids: CASIPAVLRSPQHF.